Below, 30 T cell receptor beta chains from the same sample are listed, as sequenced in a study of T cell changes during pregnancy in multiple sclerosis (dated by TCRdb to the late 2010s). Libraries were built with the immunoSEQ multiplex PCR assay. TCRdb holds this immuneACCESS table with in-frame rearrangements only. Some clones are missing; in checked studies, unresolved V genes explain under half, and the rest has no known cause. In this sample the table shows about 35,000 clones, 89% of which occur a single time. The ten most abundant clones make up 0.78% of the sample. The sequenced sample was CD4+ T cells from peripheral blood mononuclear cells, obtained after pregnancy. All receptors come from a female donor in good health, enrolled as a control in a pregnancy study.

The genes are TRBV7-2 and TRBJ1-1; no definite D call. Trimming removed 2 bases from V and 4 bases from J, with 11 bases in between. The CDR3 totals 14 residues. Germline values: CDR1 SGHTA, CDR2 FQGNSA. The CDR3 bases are TGTGCCAGCAGCTTAAAGGTGGGCCCCACTGAAGCTTTCTTT. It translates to CASSLKVGPTEAFF.

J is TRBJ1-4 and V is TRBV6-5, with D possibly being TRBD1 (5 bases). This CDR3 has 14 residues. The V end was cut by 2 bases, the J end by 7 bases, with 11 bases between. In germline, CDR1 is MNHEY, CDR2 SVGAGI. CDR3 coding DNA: TGTGCCAGCAGTTACGCAGGGAGGAGTGAAAAACTGTTTTTT. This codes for CASSYAGRSEKLFF.

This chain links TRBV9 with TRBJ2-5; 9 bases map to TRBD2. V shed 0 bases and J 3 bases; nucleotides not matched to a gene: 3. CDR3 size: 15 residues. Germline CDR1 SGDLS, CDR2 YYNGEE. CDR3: CASSVGLAGEETQYF. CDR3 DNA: TGTGCCAGCAGCGTAGGGTTAGCGGGGGAAGAGACCCAGTACTTC. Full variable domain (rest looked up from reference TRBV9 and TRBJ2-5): DSGVTQTPKHLITATGQRVTLRCSPRSGDLSVYWYQQSLDQGLQFLIQYYNGEERAKGNILERFSAQQFPDLHSELNLSSLELGDSALYFCASSVGLAGEETQYFGPGTRLLVL.

CDR3 region: CASSLLQGHSPLHF. As DNA, the CDR3 is TGTGCCAGCAGTTTACTTCAGGGTCATTCACCCCTCCACTTT. The J gene is TRBJ1-6, the V gene TRBV27; D possibly corresponds to TRBD1 (5 bases). Germline-derived CDR1 and CDR2 are MNHEY and SMNVEV (reference sequence). The CDR3 sequence is 14 residues long. V shed 2 bases and J shed 8 bases, with 10 bases lying between them.

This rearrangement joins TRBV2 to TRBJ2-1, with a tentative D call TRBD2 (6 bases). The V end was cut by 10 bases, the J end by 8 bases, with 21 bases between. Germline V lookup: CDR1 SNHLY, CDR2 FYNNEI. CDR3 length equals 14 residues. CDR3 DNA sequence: TGTGCCAACCAGGAGGGACGAAACCTCGATGAGCAGTTCTTC. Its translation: CANQEGRNLDEQFF.

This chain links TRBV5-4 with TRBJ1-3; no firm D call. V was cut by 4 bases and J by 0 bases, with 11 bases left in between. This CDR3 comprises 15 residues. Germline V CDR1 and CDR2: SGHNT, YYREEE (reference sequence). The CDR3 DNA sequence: TGTGCCAGCAGCCAATCTGGAGCCTCTGGAAACACCATATATTTT. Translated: CASSQSGASGNTIYF.

CDR3 in amino acids: CASSLDRSTDTQYF. The CDR3 DNA is TGTGCCAGCAGTCTGGACAGATCCACAGATACGCAGTATTTT. The V and J genes are TRBV7-3 and TRBJ2-3; possible D gene TRBD1, 6 bases. The CDR3 runs 14 residues. Per germline, CDR1 SGHTA and CDR2 FQGTGA. V lost 6 bases and J lost 2, with 12 bases in between.

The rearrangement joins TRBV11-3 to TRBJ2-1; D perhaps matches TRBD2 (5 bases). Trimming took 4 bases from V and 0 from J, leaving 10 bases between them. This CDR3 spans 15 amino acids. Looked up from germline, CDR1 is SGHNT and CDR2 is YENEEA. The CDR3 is CASSSRGISYNEQFF. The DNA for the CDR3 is TGTGCCAGCAGCTCCAGAGGGATCTCCTACAATGAGCAGTTCTTC.

CDR3 residues: CASSASSGGAETQYF. CDR3 DNA sequence: TGTGCCAGCAGCGCGTCTAGCGGGGGGGCCGAGACCCAGTACTTC. The V gene is TRBV9, the J gene TRBJ2-5, with 12 bases that match TRBD2. This CDR3 has 15 amino acids. Germline V gene lookup returns CDR1 SGDLS and CDR2 YYNGEE. Germline trimming cut 3 bases from V and 5 bases from J; bases unmatched to any gene: 5.

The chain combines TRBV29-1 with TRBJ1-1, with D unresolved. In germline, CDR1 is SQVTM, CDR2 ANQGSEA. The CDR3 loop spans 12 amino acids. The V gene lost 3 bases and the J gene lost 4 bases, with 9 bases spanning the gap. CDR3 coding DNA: TGCAGCGTTGACCACGGAGGCACTGAAGCTTTCTTT. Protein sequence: CSVDHGGTEAFF.

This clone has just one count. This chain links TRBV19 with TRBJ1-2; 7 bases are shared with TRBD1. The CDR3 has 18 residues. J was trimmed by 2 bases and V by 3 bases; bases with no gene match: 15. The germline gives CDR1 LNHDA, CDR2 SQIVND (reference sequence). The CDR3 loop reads CASSIFPPGQRRNYGYTF. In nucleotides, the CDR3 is TGTGCCAGTAGTATTTTCCCTCCGGGACAGCGACGCAACTATGGCTACACCTTC.

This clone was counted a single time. The CDR3 protein is CASSPRLAARETQYF. CDR3 sequence (DNA): TGTGCCAGCAGTCCCCGACTAGCGGCTAGGGAGACCCAGTACTTC. The rearrangement links TRBV28 to TRBJ2-5; 9 bases line up with TRBD2. Germline values: CDR1 MDHEN, CDR2 SYDVKM. V shed 5 bases, J shed 5 bases, and the junction held 9 bases outside the gene matches. The CDR3 is 15 amino acids.

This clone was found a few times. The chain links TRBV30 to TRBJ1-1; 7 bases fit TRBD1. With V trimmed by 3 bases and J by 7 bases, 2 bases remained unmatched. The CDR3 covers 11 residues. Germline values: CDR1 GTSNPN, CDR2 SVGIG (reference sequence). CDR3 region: CAWSQGGEAFF. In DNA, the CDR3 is TGTGCCTGGAGCCAGGGGGGTGAAGCTTTCTTT.

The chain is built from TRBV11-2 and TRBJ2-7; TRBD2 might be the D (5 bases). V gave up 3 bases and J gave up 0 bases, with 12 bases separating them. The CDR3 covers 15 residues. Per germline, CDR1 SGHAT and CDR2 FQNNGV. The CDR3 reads CASSFLTGSSYEQYF. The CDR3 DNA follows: TGTGCCAGCAGCTTTCTTACGGGGAGCTCCTACGAGCAGTACTTC.

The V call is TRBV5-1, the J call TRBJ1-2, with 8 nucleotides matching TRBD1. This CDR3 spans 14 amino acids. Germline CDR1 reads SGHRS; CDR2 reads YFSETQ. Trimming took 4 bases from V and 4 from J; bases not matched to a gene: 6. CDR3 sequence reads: CASSEQGDGYGYTF. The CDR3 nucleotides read TGCGCCAGCAGCGAACAGGGGGACGGCTATGGCTACACCTTC. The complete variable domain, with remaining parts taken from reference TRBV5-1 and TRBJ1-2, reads KAGVTQTPRYLIKTRGQQVTLSCSPISGHRSVSWYQQTPGQGLQFLFEYFSETQRNKGNFPGRFSGRQFSNSRSEMNVSTLELGDSALYLCASSEQGDGYGYTFGSGTRLTVV.

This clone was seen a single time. CDR3 coding DNA: TGTGCCTGGAGGGGGGACACCCCCTACGAGCAGTACTTC. This translates into CAWRGDTPYEQYF. V and J are TRBV30 and TRBJ2-7, with D tentatively TRBD1 (6 bases). The germline V gene encodes CDR1 GTSNPN and CDR2 SVGIG (reference sequence). Trimming shortened V by 3 bases and J by 2 bases, and 11 bases separated the two germline ends. CDR3 length equals 13 residues.

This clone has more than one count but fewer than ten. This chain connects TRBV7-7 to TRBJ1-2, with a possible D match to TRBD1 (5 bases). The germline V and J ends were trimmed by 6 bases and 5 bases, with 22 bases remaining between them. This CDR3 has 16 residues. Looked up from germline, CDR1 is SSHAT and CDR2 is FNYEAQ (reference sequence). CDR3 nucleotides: TGTGCCAGCAGTCAAAAGGTCGGGACCGGGGGTTATGGCTACACCTTC. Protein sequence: CASSQKVGTGGYGYTF.

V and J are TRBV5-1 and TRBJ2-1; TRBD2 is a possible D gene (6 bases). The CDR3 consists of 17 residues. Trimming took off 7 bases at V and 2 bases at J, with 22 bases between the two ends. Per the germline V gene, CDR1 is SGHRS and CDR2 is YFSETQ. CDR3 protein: CASAYKGLPGAYNEQFF. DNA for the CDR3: TGCGCCAGCGCCTATAAGGGTCTCCCGGGAGCCTACAATGAGCAGTTCTTC.

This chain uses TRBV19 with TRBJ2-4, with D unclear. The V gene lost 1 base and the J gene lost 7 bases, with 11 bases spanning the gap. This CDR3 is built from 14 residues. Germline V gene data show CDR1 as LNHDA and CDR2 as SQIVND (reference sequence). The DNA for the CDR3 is TGTGCCAGTAGTATAGGTCGCGGTTGGAACATTCAGTACTTC. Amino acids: CASSIGRGWNIQYF.

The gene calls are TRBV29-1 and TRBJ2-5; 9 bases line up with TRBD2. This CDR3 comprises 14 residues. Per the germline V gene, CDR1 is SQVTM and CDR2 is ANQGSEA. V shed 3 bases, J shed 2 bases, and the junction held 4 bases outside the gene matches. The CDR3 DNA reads TGCAGCGTTGACCTAGCGGGGTTTCAAGAGACCCAGTACTTC. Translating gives CSVDLAGFQETQYF.

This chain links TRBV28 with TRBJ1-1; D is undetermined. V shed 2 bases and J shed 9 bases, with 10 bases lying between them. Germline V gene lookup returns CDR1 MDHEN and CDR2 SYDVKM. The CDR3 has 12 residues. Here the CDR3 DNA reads TGTGCCAGCAGTTTAGGTGGCCAGAAAGCTTTCTTT. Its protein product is CASSLGGQKAFF.

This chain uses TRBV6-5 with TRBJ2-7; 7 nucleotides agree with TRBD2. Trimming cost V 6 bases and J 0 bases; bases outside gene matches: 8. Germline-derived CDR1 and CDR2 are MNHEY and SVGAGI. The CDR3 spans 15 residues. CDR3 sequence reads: CASSLTGGDSYEQYF. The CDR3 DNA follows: TGTGCCAGCAGCCTGACGGGGGGTGACTCCTACGAGCAGTACTTC.

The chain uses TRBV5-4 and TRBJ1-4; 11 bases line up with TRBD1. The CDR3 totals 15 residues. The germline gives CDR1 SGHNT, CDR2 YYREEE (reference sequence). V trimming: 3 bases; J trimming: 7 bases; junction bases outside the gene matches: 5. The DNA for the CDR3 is TGTGCCAGCAGCTCTCCCGGGACAGGGGGTGAAAAACTGTTTTTT. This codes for CASSSPGTGGEKLFF. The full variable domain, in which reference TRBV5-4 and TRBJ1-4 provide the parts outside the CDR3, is ETGVTQSPTHLIKTRGQQVTLRCSSQSGHNTVSWYQQALGQGPQFIFQYYREEENGRGNFPPRFSGLQFPNYSSELNVNALELDDSALYLCASSSPGTGGEKLFFGSGTQLSVL.

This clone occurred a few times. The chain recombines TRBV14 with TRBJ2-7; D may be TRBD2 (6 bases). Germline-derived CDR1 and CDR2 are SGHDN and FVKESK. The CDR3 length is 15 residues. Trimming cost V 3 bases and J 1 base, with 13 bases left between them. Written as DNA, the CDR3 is TGTGCCAGCAGCCAGGGAAGCGGGCCATCCTACGAGCAGTACTTC. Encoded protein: CASSQGSGPSYEQYF.

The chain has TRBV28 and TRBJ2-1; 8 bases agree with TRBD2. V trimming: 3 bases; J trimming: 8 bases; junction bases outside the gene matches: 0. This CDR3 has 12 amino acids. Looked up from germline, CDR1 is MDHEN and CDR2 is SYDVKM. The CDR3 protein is CASSLTSDEQFF. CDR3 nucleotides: TGTGCCAGCAGTTTGACTAGCGATGAGCAGTTCTTC.

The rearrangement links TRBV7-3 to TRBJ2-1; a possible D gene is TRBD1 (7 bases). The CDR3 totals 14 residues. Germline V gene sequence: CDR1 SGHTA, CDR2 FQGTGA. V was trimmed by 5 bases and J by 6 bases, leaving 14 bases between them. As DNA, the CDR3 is TGTGCCAGCAGCATAGGCGGGACAGCCAATGAGCAGTTCTTC. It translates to CASSIGGTANEQFF.

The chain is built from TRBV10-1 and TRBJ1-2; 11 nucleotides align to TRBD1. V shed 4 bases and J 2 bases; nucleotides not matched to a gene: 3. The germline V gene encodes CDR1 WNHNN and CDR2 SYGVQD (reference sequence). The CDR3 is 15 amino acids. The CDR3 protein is CASSGRDRGNYGYTF. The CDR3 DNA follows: TGCGCCAGCAGTGGCCGGGACAGGGGGAACTATGGCTACACCTTC.

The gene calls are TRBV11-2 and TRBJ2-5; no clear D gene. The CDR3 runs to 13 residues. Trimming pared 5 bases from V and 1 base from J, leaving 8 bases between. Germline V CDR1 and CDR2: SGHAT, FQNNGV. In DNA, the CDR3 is TGTGCCAGCAGCCGAAGCCCCCAAGAGACCCAGTACTTC. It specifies CASSRSPQETQYF.

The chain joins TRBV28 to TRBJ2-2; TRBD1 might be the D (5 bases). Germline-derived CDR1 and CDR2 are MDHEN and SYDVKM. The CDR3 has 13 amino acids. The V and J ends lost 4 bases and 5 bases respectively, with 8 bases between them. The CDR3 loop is CASSWTLTGELFF. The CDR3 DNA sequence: TGTGCCAGCAGTTGGACACTAACCGGGGAGCTGTTTTTT.

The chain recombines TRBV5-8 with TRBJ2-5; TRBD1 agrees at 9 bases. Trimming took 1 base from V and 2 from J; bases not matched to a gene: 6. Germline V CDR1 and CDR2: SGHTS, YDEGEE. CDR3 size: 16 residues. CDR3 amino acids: CASSLYLGQGQETQYF. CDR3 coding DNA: TGTGCCAGCAGCTTGTACCTCGGACAGGGGCAAGAGACCCAGTACTTC.